Below, 32 T cell receptor beta chains from the same sample are listed, as sequenced in a study of blood T cell repertoires in COVID-19. Generated by immunoSEQ multiplex PCR, the TCRdb table keeps only in-frame clones and is missing some. The table includes about 230,000 clones, roughly 89% detected once. Sequencing was done on a sample of PBMCs or T cells enriched from blood (not recorded which). The receptors here all came from a woman in her twenties or thirties with acute COVID-19.

This chain joins TRBV15 and TRBJ1-5; 7 bases match TRBD1. Trimming at V came to 4 bases and at J to 6 bases, leaving 12 bases not matched to a gene. This CDR3 is 16 amino acids long. Per germline, CDR1 LNHNV and CDR2 YYDKDF (reference sequence). The CDR3: CATSIRATGAGQPQHF. In DNA, the CDR3 is TGTGCCACCAGCATCCGGGCTACAGGGGCAGGTCAGCCCCAGCATTTT.

This chain links TRBV5-1 with TRBJ2-7; no clear D. V was clipped by 6 bases and J by 1 base, with 11 bases between them. The CDR3 consists of 13 residues. Germline loops: CDR1 SGHRS, CDR2 YFSETQ. DNA for the CDR3: TGCGCCAGCAAGGTGGGCAGTTCCTACGAGCAGTACTTC. Amino acids: CASKVGSSYEQYF.

This sequence joins TRBV7-8 and TRBJ1-2, with D perhaps TRBD1 (6 bases). Germline V gene sequence: CDR1 SGHVS, CDR2 FQNEAQ. The germline V and J ends were trimmed by 5 bases and 10 bases, with 23 bases remaining between them. The CDR3 is 15 amino acids. CDR3 in amino acids: CASSPRRGRAFDYTF. The CDR3 DNA sequence: TGTGCCAGCAGCCCCCGCAGGGGTCGGGCTTTTGACTACACCTTC.

This clone was found once. The chain carries TRBV30 and TRBJ2-1; D is possibly TRBD2 (6 bases). The CDR3 has 14 residues. Trimming removed 0 bases from V and 4 bases from J, with 10 bases in between. Germline V gene data show CDR1 as GTSNPN and CDR2 as SVGIG (reference sequence). The CDR3 coding sequence is TGTGCCTGGAGTGTAGGGACTTGGTACAATGAGCAGTTCTTC. This encodes CAWSVGTWYNEQFF.

The rearrangement uses TRBV29-1 and TRBJ1-2, with D possibly TRBD1 on 6 matching bases. This CDR3 has 16 amino acids. Between the trimmed V and J ends, which lost 1 base and 0 bases, there was a span of 15 bases. The germline V gene has CDR1 SQVTM and CDR2 ANQGSEA. The CDR3 nucleotides read TGCAGCGTTGAAGGTACAATGACAGGCTCTAACTATGGCTACACCTTC. Translating gives CSVEGTMTGSNYGYTF.

In this sample, this clone turned up a few times. The chain couples TRBV19 to TRBJ2-1; 10 bases align to TRBD2. The CDR3 has 15 amino acids. The trim removed 6 bases at V and 8 bases at J, leaving 10 bases unmatched. Germline CDR1 is LNHDA and CDR2 is SQIVND (reference sequence). The DNA for the CDR3 is TGTGCCAGTAGCGAAGTAGCGGGAGGAAACTATGAGCAGTTCTTC. Amino acid sequence: CASSEVAGGNYEQFF.

The V gene is TRBV7-9, the J gene TRBJ1-1; the match to TRBD1 covers 11 bases. V gave up 1 base and J gave up 6 bases; unmatched junction bases: 7. The CDR3 extends over 16 amino acids. The germline gives CDR1 SEHNR, CDR2 FQNEAQ (reference sequence). The CDR3 sequence: CASSLGPGQGVSEAFF. The CDR3 DNA reads TGTGCCAGCAGCTTAGGTCCGGGACAGGGGGTCTCTGAAGCTTTCTTT.

V is TRBV19 and J is TRBJ2-5, with 7 bases aligning to TRBD1. V lost 5 bases to trimming and J lost 2 bases; unmatched junction nucleotides: 8. The CDR3 totals 15 residues. Germline-derived CDR1 and CDR2 are LNHDA and SQIVND (reference sequence). CDR3 amino acids: CASSSPSQGQETQYF. The CDR3 DNA reads TGTGCCAGTAGTTCCCCCTCACAGGGGCAAGAGACCCAGTACTTC.

The chain combines TRBV29-1 with TRBJ2-3; 8 positions agree with TRBD1. V lost 6 bases, J lost 0 bases, and 11 bases stayed unmatched. Germline CDR1 is SQVTM and CDR2 is ANQGSEA. The CDR3 is 16 residues long. This CDR3 reads CSVRTGFAGSTDTQYF. The CDR3, as DNA: TGCAGCGTGAGGACAGGGTTTGCAGGAAGCACAGATACGCAGTATTTT.

The chain uses TRBV13 and TRBJ1-4; no clear D gene. The CDR3 spans 14 residues. Germline assignment: CDR1 PRHDT and CDR2 FYEKMQ (reference sequence). The V end lost 3 bases, the J end lost 8 bases, and 13 bases lay between the germline ends. CDR3 DNA: TGTGCCAGCAGCTTGTTCTCCGGGATCGAAAAACTGTTTTTT. Its translation: CASSLFSGIEKLFF.

A single count supports this clone. The rearrangement links TRBV18 to TRBJ2-1; 9 bases are shared with TRBD2. The germline gives CDR1 KGHSH, CDR2 LQKENI. The CDR3 is made up of 16 amino acids. V dropped 2 bases and J dropped 5; count of bases not matched to a gene: 7. The CDR3: CASSPGLAGANNEQFF. As DNA, the CDR3 is TGTGCCAGCTCACCAGGGTTAGCGGGGGCCAACAATGAGCAGTTCTTC. The full variable domain, its missing parts supplied by reference TRBV18 and TRBJ2-1, is NAGVMQNPRHLVRRRGQEARLRCSPMKGHSHVYWYRQLPEEGLKFMVYLQKENIIDESGMPKERFSAEFPKEGPSILRIQQVVRGDSAAYFCASSPGLAGANNEQFFGPGTRLTVL.

The chain is built from TRBV7-2 and TRBJ2-7; perhaps TRBD2 as D (5 bases). Germline CDR1 SGHTA, CDR2 FQGNSA. V dropped 1 base and J dropped 6 bases, with 10 bases sitting between them. The CDR3 length is 13 residues. The CDR3 DNA reads TGTGCCAGCAGCTTAGAGGTAGCGATCGAGCAGTACTTC. It specifies CASSLEVAIEQYF.

In this sample, this clone turned up a few times. The chain joins TRBV19 to TRBJ1-1; D is possibly TRBD1 (5 bases). The CDR3 covers 15 residues. Germline lookup yields CDR1 LNHDA and CDR2 SQIVND (reference sequence). The V end was cut by 1 base, the J end by 2 bases, with 11 bases between. The CDR3 loop reads CASSIAQGYNTEAFF. In nucleotides, the CDR3 is TGTGCCAGTAGTATAGCCCAGGGCTATAACACTGAAGCTTTCTTT.

This chain links TRBV7-9 with TRBJ1-5; D call uncertain. This CDR3 comprises 14 residues. V was clipped by 5 bases and J by 7 bases, with 15 bases between them. The germline gives CDR1 SEHNR, CDR2 FQNEAQ (reference sequence). The CDR3 sequence is CASSPDSGRQPQHF. The CDR3 DNA sequence: TGTGCCAGCAGCCCCGACTCGGGGAGACAGCCCCAGCATTTT.

In this sample, this clone turned up a few times. The rearrangement uses TRBV6-5 and TRBJ2-1; D gene uncertain. Trimming removed 0 bases at V and 2 bases at J, with 11 bases between. This CDR3 region has 16 residues. The germline V gene encodes CDR1 MNHEY and CDR2 SVGAGI. The CDR3 is CASSYSYGMTYNEQFF. CDR3 nucleotides: TGTGCCAGCAGTTACTCGTACGGTATGACCTACAATGAGCAGTTCTTC.

J is TRBJ1-3 and V is TRBV30; TRBD1 matches 9 bases. Trimming took 7 bases from V and 4 from J; bases not matched to a gene: 5. CDR1 is GTSNPN, CDR2 SVGIG, per germline (reference sequence). The length of the CDR3 is 13 residues. The CDR3 region is CAFTGGFGNTIYF. The DNA of the CDR3 is TGTGCCTTTACAGGGGGCTTCGGAAACACCATATATTTT.

This chain connects TRBV20-1 to TRBJ1-1, with 7 nucleotides matching TRBD1. The length of the CDR3 is 14 residues. The V gene's germline CDR1 is DFQATT and CDR2 SNEGSKA (reference sequence). Trimming at V came to 3 bases and at J to 1 base, leaving 5 bases not matched to a gene. CDR3 DNA sequence: TGCAGTGCTAGTTCGACAGGGCAGAACACTGAAGCTTTCTTT. Protein: CSASSTGQNTEAFF.

Here the CDR3 reads CAWNGASSGANVLTF. In DNA form, the CDR3 reads TGTGCCTGGAACGGAGCTAGCTCTGGGGCCAACGTCCTGACTTTC. The chain links TRBV30 to TRBJ2-6; D gene unclear. Per the germline V gene, CDR1 is GTSNPN and CDR2 is SVGIG (reference sequence). The CDR3 totals 15 residues. V was cut by 4 bases and J by 0 bases, with 10 bases left in between.

The chain joins TRBV29-1 to TRBJ1-2; D remains ambiguous. This CDR3 is built from 14 residues. Germline lookup yields CDR1 SQVTM and CDR2 ANQGSEA. Trimming removed 0 bases at V and 0 bases at J, with 8 bases between. The CDR3 DNA is TGCAGCGTTGAAGAACAGATCGCTAACTATGGCTACACCTTC. Protein product: CSVEEQIANYGYTF.

This clone was observed once. This chain connects TRBV20-1 to TRBJ1-3; D unclear. V shed 3 bases and J shed 4 bases, with 13 bases lying between them. From germline, CDR1 is DFQATT and CDR2 SNEGSKA (reference sequence). The CDR3 spans 14 residues. CDR3 bases: TGCAGTGCTAGTGCAGGTTTCTCGGGAAACACCATATATTTT. Translating it yields CSASAGFSGNTIYF.

The genes are TRBV7-9 and TRBJ1-6; TRBD1 matches 7 bases. Trimming cost V 1 base and J 5 bases; bases outside gene matches: 2. The CDR3 loop spans 15 amino acids. Germline CDR1 and CDR2: SEHNR and FQNEAQ (reference sequence). The CDR3 region has the DNA TGTGCCAGCAGCTTAGGACAGGGTGATAATTCACCCCTCCACTTT. It is translated as CASSLGQGDNSPLHF. Supplemented by reference TRBV7-9 and TRBJ1-6, the full variable domain reads DTGVSQNPRHKITKRGQNVTFRCDPISEHNRLYWYRQTLGQGPEFLTYFQNEAQLEKSRLLSDRFSAERPKGSFSTLEIQRTEQGDSAMYLCASSLGQGDNSPLHFGNGTRLTVT.

The chain links TRBV3-1 (or the pseudogene TRBV3-2) to TRBJ1-1, with D maybe TRBD1 (5 bases). From germline, CDR1 is LGHDT and CDR2 YNNKEL (reference sequence). Trimming shortened V by 4 bases and J by 2 bases, and 14 bases separated the two germline ends. This CDR3 region has 15 residues. CDR3 in amino acids: CASSLGVHFNTEAFF. The CDR3 DNA sequence: TGTGCCAGCAGCCTAGGGGTCCACTTTAACACTGAAGCTTTCTTT.

The chain carries TRBV6-5 and TRBJ2-1, with D perhaps matching TRBD1 (5 bases). From germline, CDR1 is MNHEY and CDR2 SVGAGI. Between the trimmed V and J ends, which lost 4 bases and 2 bases, there was a span of 12 bases. This CDR3 has 15 amino acids. The CDR3 bases are TGTGCCAGCAGTTCGACTGGGGCCCCCTACAATGAGCAGTTCTTC. Residues: CASSSTGAPYNEQFF.

The rearrangement links TRBV20-1 to TRBJ2-1; 14 bases map to TRBD2. The ends lost 3 bases at V and 9 bases at J; junction bases unmatched: 13. The CDR3 length is 17 residues. CDR1 is DFQATT, CDR2 SNEGSKA, per germline (reference sequence). CDR3 DNA sequence: TGCAGTGCTAGTAACCCCACCGGGACTAGCGGGGGTGGTGAGCAGTTCTTC. Encoded protein: CSASNPTGTSGGGEQFF.

This chain links TRBV19 with TRBJ2-2; D is unclear. The CDR3 extends over 14 amino acids. In germline, CDR1 is LNHDA, CDR2 SQIVND (reference sequence). V lost 0 bases and J lost 4, with 6 bases in between. For the CDR3, the DNA is TGTGCCAGTAGTATAGATCGAGGCACCGGGGAGCTGTTTTTT. This encodes CASSIDRGTGELFF.

V usage is TRBV24-1 and J usage is TRBJ1-2; tentatively, D is TRBD1 (5 bases). The CDR3 covers 13 residues. Trimming took off 6 bases at V and 4 bases at J, with 11 bases between the two ends. The germline CDR1 and CDR2 sequences are KGHDR and SFDVKD. CDR3 amino acids: CATSQAGGYGYTF. The CDR3 DNA follows: TGTGCCACCAGTCAGGCGGGGGGCTATGGCTACACCTTC.

The chain uses TRBV29-1 and TRBJ1-1; D is undetermined. The V and J ends lost 0 bases and 5 bases respectively, with 13 bases between them. The CDR3 extends over 14 amino acids. Germline lookup yields CDR1 SQVTM and CDR2 ANQGSEA. CDR3 nucleotide sequence: TGCAGCGTTGAAGAGGGAGCACTTATTACTGAAGCTTTCTTT. This sequence encodes CSVEEGALITEAFF.

This sequence joins TRBV29-1 and TRBJ2-6; 8 bases align to TRBD1. The junction had 9 bases not matched to a gene; V was cut back by 7 bases and J by 1 base. The CDR3 has 16 residues. In germline, CDR1 is SQVTM, CDR2 ANQGSEA. The CDR3 loop is CSGLTGDFSGANVLTF. CDR3 coding DNA: TGCAGCGGCTTGACAGGGGACTTTTCTGGGGCCAACGTCCTGACTTTC.

The rearrangement uses TRBV18 and TRBJ1-2; TRBD1 agrees at 7 bases. V gave up 3 bases and J gave up 2 bases; unmatched junction bases: 6. The CDR3 sequence is 15 residues long. The germline V gene encodes CDR1 KGHSH and CDR2 LQKENI. CDR3 nucleotide sequence: TGTGCCAGCTCACCCCCGGGACAGAGAAACTATGGCTACACCTTC. Translation gives CASSPPGQRNYGYTF.

This clone was seen just once. The genes are TRBV3-1 (or the pseudogene TRBV3-2) and TRBJ1-2; D call uncertain. The CDR3 runs to 12 residues. V was clipped by 2 bases and J by 5 bases, with 6 bases between them. Germline loops: CDR1 LGHDT, CDR2 YNNKEL (reference sequence). Written as DNA, the CDR3 is TGTGCCAGCAGCCAAAGCCGGTATGGCTACACCTTC. Translation gives CASSQSRYGYTF.

In this sample, this clone turned up a few times. The chain uses TRBV18 and TRBJ1-1; TRBD1 agrees at 9 bases. The CDR3 covers 16 residues. V dropped 4 bases and J dropped 6; count of bases not matched to a gene: 12. The germline V gene encodes CDR1 KGHSH and CDR2 LQKENI. The CDR3 loop reads CASSLTGDRVDSEAFF. CDR3 DNA sequence: TGTGCCAGCTCACTGACGGGGGACAGGGTCGATTCTGAAGCTTTCTTT. Full variable domain (outside the CDR3, taken from reference TRBV18 and TRBJ1-1): NAGVMQNPRHLVRRRGQEARLRCSPMKGHSHVYWYRQLPEEGLKFMVYLQKENIIDESGMPKERFSAEFPKEGPSILRIQQVVRGDSAAYFCASSLTGDRVDSEAFFGQGTRLTVV.

The V call is TRBV18, the J call TRBJ1-1; maybe TRBD1 (6 bases). Germline CDR1 KGHSH, CDR2 LQKENI. V lost 0 bases to trimming and J lost 6 bases, with 17 bases between them. There are 16 residues in the CDR3. The CDR3 sequence is CASSPPGGGVRPEAFF. CDR3 in DNA: TGTGCCAGCTCACCACCGGGAGGGGGGGTGAGACCTGAAGCTTTCTTT.